This T cell receptor beta chain originates from a study of blood T cell repertoires in COVID-19. Study-level information: Italy, Spain and the United States were the sources of the convalescent and acute COVID-19 samples.

The authors' processing: Amplifying reference gene primers gave estimates of nucleated cell counts. The table came from immunoSEQ multiplex PCR; TCRdb's copy has only in-frame clones and leaves some out. V and J calls and clone size are those listed in that table; D and trimming were worked out from the DNA. Among 300,000 to 450,000 clones, about 89% were seen once, and the ten largest hold around 3%. Sequenced sample: peripheral blood. The TCR comes from a woman between 25 and 40 years old with COVID-19, enrolled during active disease.

CDR3 sequence (DNA): TGTGCCAGCACGGGAGTGTATAACTATGGCTACACCTTC. As protein: CASTGVYNYGYTF. The chain links TRBV2 to TRBJ1-2, with D hard to call. Trimming took 7 bases from V and 1 from J, leaving 10 bases between them. Germline V lookup: CDR1 SNHLY, CDR2 FYNNEI. The CDR3 loop spans 13 amino acids.